The 21 T cell receptor beta chains reported below all come from one sample, sequenced in a study of blood T cells in healthy people across ages. Sample-barcoded 5' priming and a J-beta primer mix drove a second PCR of roughly 6 to 12 cycles. TCRdb analysed the 5' RACE reads with MiXCR anew, one entry per CDR3 protein. In the table there are 800,000 or so distinct CDR3 sequences, around a quarter of which are singletons. The sample was also reused in another study, on T cells of mothers and their children.

The sequenced material came from blood. These receptors were obtained from a boy aged 5-17 years in good health.

This clonotype appeared many times. V and J are TRBV27 and TRBJ1-5; possible D gene TRBD1, 6 bases. CDR1 is MNHEY and CDR2 is SMNVEV in the germline V gene (reference sequence). There are 14 residues in the CDR3. Trimming stripped 5 bases from V and 6 bases from J, with 14 bases between. CDR3 DNA: TGTGCCAGCAGTCTAGGGGGGGTAGGTCAGCCCCAGCATTTT. Its protein is CASSLGGVGQPQHF.

This rearrangement joins TRBV27 to TRBJ1-2; the match to TRBD1 covers 8 bases. The length of the CDR3 is 13 residues. Per the germline V gene, CDR1 is MNHEY and CDR2 is SMNVEV (reference sequence). V dropped 7 bases and J dropped 3; count of bases not matched to a gene: 4. CDR3 DNA: TGTGCCAGCACCGCAGGGGGCGACTATGGCTACACCTTC. Translating it yields CASTAGGDYGYTF.

This clonotype was found a few times. The J gene is TRBJ2-3, the V gene TRBV20-1; TRBD1 matches 12 bases. Germline loops: CDR1 DFQATT, CDR2 SNEGSKA (reference sequence). This CDR3 is built from 15 residues. V was pared by 5 bases and J by 8 bases, with 11 bases of the junction left unmatched. CDR3 protein: CSAGPGQGAPGTQYF. The CDR3 DNA reads TGCAGTGCTGGCCCGGGACAGGGGGCCCCGGGTACGCAGTATTTT.

This clonotype was counted between two and nine times. The CDR3 DNA reads as TGTGCCACCAGTGACAGGGGGCCGACAGATACGCAGTATTTT. Its translation is CATSDRGPTDTQYF. The chain employs TRBV24-1 and TRBJ2-3, with TRBD1 matching 8 bases. V gave up 4 bases and J gave up 3 bases; unmatched junction bases: 2. The CDR3 has 14 amino acids. The germline CDR1 and CDR2 sequences are KGHDR and SFDVKD.

The chain carries TRBV9 and TRBJ2-3; D is unclear. The CDR3 loop spans 13 amino acids. The germline V gene encodes CDR1 SGDLS and CDR2 YYNGEE. V gave up 3 bases and J gave up 0 bases, with 5 bases separating them. The CDR3 sequence is CASSGHSTDTQYF. As DNA, the CDR3 is TGTGCCAGCAGCGGACACAGCACAGATACGCAGTATTTT.

There are a few counts of this clonotype. This rearrangement joins TRBV3-1 to TRBJ1-1, with 7 bases aligning to TRBD1. V lost 1 base, J lost 12 bases, and 14 bases stayed unmatched. Germline assignment: CDR1 LGHDT and CDR2 YNNKEL (reference sequence). The length of the CDR3 is 15 residues. CDR3 loop: CASSQGFRAGGSPFF. The CDR3 bases are TGTGCCAGCAGCCAAGGGTTTAGAGCAGGGGGATCTCCTTTCTTT.

This clonotype was seen a single time. The chain couples TRBV7-2 to TRBJ2-2, with 13 nucleotides matching TRBD2. Germline lookup yields CDR1 SGHTA and CDR2 FQGNSA. The CDR3 runs to 17 residues. After removal of 5 bases from V and 7 bases from J, the junction contained 10 bases not matched to a gene. The CDR3 nucleotides are TGTGCCAGCAGCCCCCGGACTAGCGGGAGTGGTATCGGGGAGCTGTTTTTT. It translates to CASSPRTSGSGIGELFF.

This clonotype was counted only a few times. V gene TRBV11-2 combines with J gene TRBJ2-1; 15 bases map to TRBD2. The V segment lost 5 bases and the J segment 8 bases; nucleotides outside the gene matches: 10. Germline V gene data show CDR1 as SGHAT and CDR2 as FQNNGV. The CDR3 length is 17 residues. The CDR3 here is CASSLWTSGRGFDEQFF. Here the CDR3 DNA reads TGTGCCAGCAGCCTCTGGACTAGCGGGAGGGGCTTTGATGAGCAGTTCTTC.

This clonotype was observed at least ten times. This chain uses TRBV28 with TRBJ2-5, with TRBD2 matching over 15 bases. The V and J ends lost 8 bases and 4 bases, in that order; junction bases with no gene match: 8. The CDR3 runs to 16 residues. Germline CDR1 and CDR2: MDHEN and SYDVKM. The CDR3, as DNA: TGTGCCAGCTCCTTAGGACTAGCGGGAGGGGGAGAGACCCAGTACTTC. Translation: CASSLGLAGGGETQYF.

The chain recombines TRBV15 with TRBJ1-2; 9 bases align to TRBD1. Germline V lookup: CDR1 LNHNV, CDR2 YYDKDF (reference sequence). There are 15 residues in the CDR3. The J segment lost 7 bases and the V segment lost 3 bases, leaving 9 bases of the junction unmatched. The CDR3 bases are TGTGCCACCAGCAGTCCCGGGACAGGGAGACGTGGCTACACCTTC. Its protein product is CATSSPGTGRRGYTF.

This clonotype was counted a few times. This chain joins TRBV7-8 and TRBJ2-5; 7 positions agree with TRBD2. The CDR3 has 18 amino acids. J was trimmed by 2 bases and V by 0 bases; bases with no gene match: 12. CDR1 and CDR2 from the germline V gene are SGHVS and FQNEAQ. CDR3 sequence (DNA): TGTGCCAGCAGCTTAGCGCATTGGCTAGCGGTAATTCAAGAGACCCAGTACTTC. Residues: CASSLAHWLAVIQETQYF.

V gene TRBV7-9 combines with J gene TRBJ2-3; D call uncertain. Germline V CDR1 and CDR2: SEHNR, FQNEAQ (reference sequence). This CDR3 is built from 14 residues. V lost 2 bases and J lost 3, with 9 bases in between. For the CDR3, the DNA is TGTGCCAGCAGCTTATCCGTTCCTACAGATACGCAGTATTTT. Its protein product is CASSLSVPTDTQYF. Full variable domain (rest looked up from reference TRBV7-9 and TRBJ2-3): DTGVSQNPRHKITKRGQNVTFRCDPISEHNRLYWYRQTLGQGPEFLTYFQNEAQLEKSRLLSDRFSAERPKGSFSTLEIQRTEQGDSAMYLCASSLSVPTDTQYFGPGTRLTVL.

The V gene is TRBV20-1, the J gene TRBJ1-4; D is unclear. There are 14 residues in the CDR3. Per germline, CDR1 DFQATT and CDR2 SNEGSKA (reference sequence). Trimming took off 1 base at V and 8 bases at J, with 14 bases between the two ends. In DNA form, the CDR3 reads TGCAGTGCTAGAGTTGGCAGTGGATACGAAAAACTGTTTTTT. Protein product: CSARVGSGYEKLFF.

The CDR3 DNA is TGCAGCGTCTTACCTACAACTAATGAAAAACTGTTTTTT. Translated: CSVLPTTNEKLFF. The genes are TRBV29-1 and TRBJ1-4; no definite D call. V lost 6 bases and J 0 bases, leaving 8 bases between the germline ends. Germline V gives CDR1 SQVTM, CDR2 ANQGSEA. The CDR3 is 13 residues long.

This clonotype was counted between two and nine times. A much larger clonotype is one base distant, so this may be a read error. This rearrangement joins TRBV3-1 to TRBJ2-2, with D unresolved. The V end lost 1 base, the J end lost 5 bases, and 2 bases lay between the germline ends. CDR3 length: 12 amino acids. Per germline, CDR1 LGHDT and CDR2 YNNKEL (reference sequence). This CDR3 is CASSQATGELFF. The CDR3, as DNA: TGTGCCAGCAGCCAAGCGACCGGGGAGCTGTTTTTT. The full variable domain, its missing parts supplied by reference TRBV3-1 and TRBJ2-2, is DTAVSQTPKYLVTQMGNDKSIKCEQNLGHDTMYWYKQDSKKFLKIMFSYNNKELIINETVPNRFSPKSPDKAHLNLHINSLELGDSAVYFCASSQATGELFFGEGSRLTVL.

This clonotype was counted only a few times. This chain connects TRBV2 to TRBJ2-5, with TRBD1 matching 9 bases. Looked up from germline, CDR1 is SNHLY and CDR2 is FYNNEI. This CDR3 contains 14 residues. J was trimmed by 3 bases and V by 6 bases; bases with no gene match: 5. CDR3 nucleotides: TGTGCCAGCAGCCGGGACAGGGATAAAGAGACCCAGTACTTC. This encodes CASSRDRDKETQYF.

The gene calls are TRBV2 and TRBJ1-2; 8 bases are a match to TRBD1. Per the germline V gene, CDR1 is SNHLY and CDR2 is FYNNEI. The V segment lost 6 bases and the J segment 4 bases; nucleotides outside the gene matches: 7. This CDR3 has 14 residues. The CDR3 bases are TGTGCCAGCAGGACGGGACAGGCGGGCTATGGCTACACCTTC. Translation: CASRTGQAGYGYTF.

This clonotype was seen only a few times. The chain couples TRBV6-2 or TRBV6-3 to TRBJ2-7; 7 bases are shared with TRBD2. The CDR3 extends over 13 amino acids. The V segment lost 2 bases and the J segment 6 bases; nucleotides outside the gene matches: 4. From germline, CDR1 is MNHEY and CDR2 SVGEGT. This chain's CDR3 is CASSYAGVAEQYF. CDR3 DNA sequence: TGTGCCAGCAGTTACGCGGGAGTTGCCGAGCAGTACTTC.

A few counts support this clonotype. The chain is built from TRBV19 and TRBJ2-5; D ambiguous. Near its end, the DNA agrees better with TRBJ2-7, so the J call may be wrong. This CDR3 has 11 amino acids. CDR1 and CDR2 from the germline V gene are LNHDA and SQIVND (reference sequence). CDR3 DNA: TGTGCCAGTAGTATCCGATCCGAGCAGTACTTC. Translation: CASSIRSEQYF.

The chain uses TRBV18 and TRBJ2-5, with D perhaps matching TRBD2 (6 bases). The J call may be mistaken, given a closer DNA end match to TRBJ2-1. There are 15 residues in the CDR3. The germline V gene has CDR1 KGHSH and CDR2 LQKENI. This chain's CDR3 is CASSPTRPSYNEQFF. CDR3 DNA sequence: TGTGCCAGCTCGCCGACTAGACCCTCCTACAATGAGCAGTTCTTC.

The chain uses TRBV7-9 and TRBJ1-1; 8 positions agree with TRBD1. J gave up 1 base and V 7 bases, and 5 bases lay outside the gene matches. This CDR3 has 14 amino acids. CDR1 is SEHNR, CDR2 FQNEAQ, per germline (reference sequence). Here the CDR3 DNA reads TGTGCCAGCACTCTTGGACAGGGGAACACTGAAGCTTTCTTT. Translation: CASTLGQGNTEAFF.